One and the same sample provided the 18 T cell receptor beta chains below, sequenced in a study of long-term antiretroviral therapy in people with HIV. A v3.0 immunoSEQ assay was performed at survey level. This table comes from immunoSEQ multiplex PCR, and its TCRdb copy is limited to in-frame clones, with some not included. The sample has over 30,000 clones; about 83% are singletons. Sequenced material: unsorted PBMCs, taken 2 years after starting antiretroviral therapy. These receptors all come from a woman in her forties or fifties with HIV.

V is TRBV7-9 and J is TRBJ2-6, with D perhaps matching TRBD1 (5 bases). The CDR3 is 15 amino acids. Trimming cost V 0 bases and J 7 bases, with 10 bases left between them. Germline CDR1 and CDR2: SEHNR and FQNEAQ (reference sequence). The CDR3 is CASSLASTGANVLTF. The CDR3 DNA sequence: TGTGCCAGCAGCTTAGCGTCAACAGGTGCCAACGTCCTGACTTTC.

V is TRBV5-6 and J is TRBJ1-1; 9 bases align to TRBD1. Germline CDR1 is SGHDT and CDR2 is YYEEEE. This CDR3 is built from 15 residues. V was clipped by 5 bases and J by 2 bases; unmatched bases: 7. For the CDR3, the DNA is TGTGCCAGCAGGGGGGAGGGACAGGGAAACACTGAAGCTTTCTTT. It yields the protein CASRGEGQGNTEAFF.

The chain combines TRBV4-1 with TRBJ2-1, with a weak D call TRBD1 (5 bases). V lost 0 bases to trimming and J lost 7 bases, with 7 bases between them. The CDR3 sequence is 13 residues long. CDR1 and CDR2 (germline): MGHRA, YSYEKL. The CDR3 bases are TGCGCCAGCAGCCAAGATGCAGGGAATGAGCAGTTCTTC. Protein sequence: CASSQDAGNEQFF.

Remarks on this clone: The sample has other DNA sequences that encode this CDR3 too. The rearrangement links TRBV18 to TRBJ1-1; D is unclear. CDR3 length: 13 residues. Per the germline V gene, CDR1 is KGHSH and CDR2 is LQKENI. The V end lost 3 bases, the J end lost 1 base, and 6 bases lay between the germline ends. The CDR3 DNA sequence: TGTGCCAGCTCACCCTCGGAGAACACTGAAGCTTTCTTT. Translation gives CASSPSENTEAFF.

J is TRBJ1-3 and V is TRBV7-9; tentatively, D is TRBD1 (6 bases). CDR3 length: 14 residues. Trimming took off 5 bases at V and 7 bases at J, with 15 bases between the two ends. Germline CDR1 and CDR2: SEHNR and FQNEAQ (reference sequence). The CDR3 sequence: CASSQTGHLNTIYF. The CDR3 nucleotides read TGTGCCAGCAGCCAAACGGGACACCTTAACACCATATATTTT.

The table lists this clone with a count of one. The chain carries TRBV6-7 and TRBJ2-1, with D uncertain. TRBV6-7 belongs to the ORF category, with a function that is uncertain. This CDR3 region has 13 residues. Trimming shortened V by 11 bases and J by 0 bases, and 11 bases separated the two germline ends. CDR3: CALWSSSYNEQFF. In DNA form, the CDR3 reads TGTGCCCTGTGGAGTAGCTCCTACAATGAGCAGTTCTTC.

In its sample, this clone was seen a few times. The gene calls are TRBV5-5 and TRBJ2-7; TRBD1 agrees at 7 bases. Germline V CDR1 and CDR2: SGHKS, YYEKEE (reference sequence). The CDR3 extends over 14 amino acids. V was pared by 4 bases and J by 7 bases, with 11 bases of the junction left unmatched. CDR3 sequence reads: CASSANRGLEEQYV. The CDR3 bases are TGTGCCAGCAGCGCCAACAGGGGCTTGGAGGAGCAGTACGTC.

This clone was recorded once. The rearrangement uses TRBV6-1 and TRBJ1-2; D gene uncertain. Germline CDR1 is MNHNS and CDR2 is SASEGT. The CDR3 contains 15 residues. Trimming removed 1 base at V and 4 bases at J, with 13 bases between. CDR3 in DNA: TGTGCCAGCAGTGAAGTAGACACGCCGGCCTATGGCTACACCTTC. Amino acid sequence: CASSEVDTPAYGYTF.

This clone was seen more than once but under ten times. The chain combines TRBV4-1 with TRBJ2-7; D is unresolved. The CDR3 contains 14 residues. Trimming shortened V by 1 base and J by 4 bases, and 11 bases separated the two germline ends. The V gene's germline CDR1 is MGHRA and CDR2 YSYEKL. CDR3 loop: CASSQALSPYEQYV. The CDR3 nucleotides read TGCGCCAGCAGCCAAGCACTCAGCCCATACGAGCAGTACGTC.

The V gene is TRBV9, the J gene TRBJ2-5; D is ambiguous. The germline V gene has CDR1 SGDLS and CDR2 YYNGEE. Trimming removed 3 bases at V and 4 bases at J, with 13 bases between. The CDR3 length is 14 residues. CDR3 protein: CASSAGFNPETQYF. In DNA, the CDR3 is TGTGCCAGCAGCGCCGGATTCAACCCAGAGACCCAGTACTTC.

The chain uses TRBV29-1 and TRBJ2-7; 7 bases are shared with TRBD1. The germline CDR1 and CDR2 sequences are SQVTM and ANQGSEA. Trimming removed 7 bases from V and 6 bases from J; junction bases left unmatched: 12. There are 13 residues in the CDR3. This chain's CDR3 is CSGSGTACFEQYF. The CDR3 DNA reads as TGCAGCGGATCCGGGACAGCCTGTTTCGAGCAGTACTTC.

The chain links TRBV19 to TRBJ1-1, with 7 bases identical to TRBD1. Germline CDR1 is LNHDA and CDR2 is SQIVND (reference sequence). The CDR3 length is 14 residues. After removal of 6 bases from V and 8 bases from J, the junction contained 12 bases not matched to a gene. CDR3 in amino acids: CASREDRTLLEAFF. The CDR3 DNA reads as TGTGCCAGTAGGGAGGACAGGACCCTCTTAGAAGCTTTCTTT.

The chain is built from TRBV10-2 and TRBJ1-6, with 8 bases that match TRBD1. The V gene's germline CDR1 is WSHSY and CDR2 SAAADI. Trimming cost V 6 bases and J 2 bases; bases outside gene matches: 6. This CDR3 has 16 residues. The CDR3 coding sequence is TGCGCCAGCAGAGCAGGGGGCGAGGCCTATAATTCACCCCTCCACTTT. Its translation is CASRAGGEAYNSPLHF.

This clone was counted a few times. This sequence joins TRBV5-8 and TRBJ1-4; a weak D match, TRBD1 (5 bases). This CDR3 comprises 15 residues. V was shortened by 4 bases and J by 2 bases, with 12 bases between the two germline ends. The germline gives CDR1 SGHTS, CDR2 YDEGEE. For the CDR3, the DNA is TGTGCCAGCAGCGAGGGACGGGGGACTAATGAAAAACTGTTTTTT. It encodes CASSEGRGTNEKLFF.

This clone is large (0.1 to 1%). The chain has TRBV30 and TRBJ2-1, with 7 bases fitting TRBD2. With V trimmed by 1 base and J by 0 bases, 9 bases remained unmatched. CDR3 length equals 17 residues. Germline CDR1 reads GTSNPN; CDR2 reads SVGIG (reference sequence). As DNA, the CDR3 is TGTGCCTGGAGTGACCCTAGCGGATCCCGCTCCTACAATGAGCAGTTCTTC. Amino acids: CAWSDPSGSRSYNEQFF.

The V call is TRBV12-5, the J call TRBJ1-2; TRBD1 is a possible D gene (6 bases). Germline CDR1 reads LGHNT; CDR2 reads FRNRAP. V was clipped by 6 bases and J by 9 bases, with 20 bases between them. The CDR3 consists of 14 residues. CDR3 amino acids: CASGPSGAGISYTF. The DNA for the CDR3 is TGTGCTAGTGGACCCTCAGGGGCGGGGATAAGCTACACCTTC.

J is TRBJ1-1 and V is TRBV6-4; a weak D match, TRBD1 (5 bases). V was clipped by 6 bases and J by 7 bases, with 12 bases between them. The CDR3 length is 12 residues. Germline lookup yields CDR1 MRHNA and CDR2 SNTAGT. This CDR3 reads CASSDSLYEAFF. Written as DNA, the CDR3 is TGTGCCAGCAGCGACAGCCTCTATGAAGCTTTCTTT.

The rearrangement links TRBV10-3 to TRBJ2-7; D remains ambiguous. The germline V gene encodes CDR1 ENHRY and CDR2 SYGVKD. Deletions cut 1 base from V and 4 bases from J, with 11 bases between. This CDR3 is 14 amino acids long. CDR3 protein: CAISEFPTLYEQYV. CDR3 nucleotide sequence: TGTGCCATCAGTGAGTTCCCGACCCTTTACGAGCAGTACGTC.